This T cell receptor (beta chain) was documented in a study of early T cells in non-severe SARS-CoV-2 infection. Findings and caveats of the study: VDJdb matching favored anti-spike CD8 responses, missing private and CD4 specificities.

TCRdb re-analysed the 5' RACE reads in MiXCR, keeping a single row per CDR3 protein. The repertoire holds approximately 66,000 distinct CDR3 sequences, with roughly an eighth as singletons. For this clonotype: The antigen is unknown.

The J segment lost 1 base and the V segment lost 3 bases, leaving 4 bases of the junction unmatched. This CDR3 is built from 14 residues. Germline lookup yields CDR1 GTSNPN and CDR2 SVGIG (reference sequence). Sequencing used whole blood. V gene TRBV30 combines with J gene TRBJ2-7; 9 positions match TRBD1. The TCR originated in an adult who was a healthcare worker with PCR-confirmed SARS-CoV-2 infection or an uninfected control (not recorded which). In DNA, the CDR3 is TGTGCCTGGAGGCAACAGGGGGCTTCCTACGAGCAGTACTTC. It translates to CAWRQQGASYEQYF.